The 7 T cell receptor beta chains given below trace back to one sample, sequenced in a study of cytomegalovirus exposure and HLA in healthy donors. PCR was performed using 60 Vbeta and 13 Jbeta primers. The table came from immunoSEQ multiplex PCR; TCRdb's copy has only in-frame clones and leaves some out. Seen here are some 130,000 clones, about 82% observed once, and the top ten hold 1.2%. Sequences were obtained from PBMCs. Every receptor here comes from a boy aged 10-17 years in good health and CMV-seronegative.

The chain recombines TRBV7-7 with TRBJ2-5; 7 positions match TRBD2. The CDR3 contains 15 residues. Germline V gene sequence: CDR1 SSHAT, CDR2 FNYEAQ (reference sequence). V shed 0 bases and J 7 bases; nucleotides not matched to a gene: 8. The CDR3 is CASSLALSGAPTQYF. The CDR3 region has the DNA TGTGCCAGCAGCTTAGCGTTGAGCGGGGCCCCGACCCAGTACTTC.

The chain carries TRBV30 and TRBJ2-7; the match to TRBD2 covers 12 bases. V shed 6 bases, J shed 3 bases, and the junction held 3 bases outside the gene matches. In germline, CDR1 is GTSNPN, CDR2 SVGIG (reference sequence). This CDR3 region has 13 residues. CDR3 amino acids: CACSLAGGYEQYF. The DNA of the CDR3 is TGTGCCTGTTCACTAGCGGGAGGCTACGAGCAGTACTTC.

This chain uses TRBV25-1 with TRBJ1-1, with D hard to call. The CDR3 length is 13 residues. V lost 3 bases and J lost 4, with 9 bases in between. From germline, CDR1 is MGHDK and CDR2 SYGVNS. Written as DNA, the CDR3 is TGTGCCAGCAGTGAGCCCGGCGGCACTGAAGCTTTCTTT. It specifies CASSEPGGTEAFF.

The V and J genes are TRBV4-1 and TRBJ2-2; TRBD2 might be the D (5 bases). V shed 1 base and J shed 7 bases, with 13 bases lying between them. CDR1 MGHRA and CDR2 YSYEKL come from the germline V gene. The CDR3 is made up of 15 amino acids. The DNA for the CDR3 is TGCGCCAGCAGCCAAGTATACGGGGTGGGCGGGGAGCTGTTTTTT. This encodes CASSQVYGVGGELFF.

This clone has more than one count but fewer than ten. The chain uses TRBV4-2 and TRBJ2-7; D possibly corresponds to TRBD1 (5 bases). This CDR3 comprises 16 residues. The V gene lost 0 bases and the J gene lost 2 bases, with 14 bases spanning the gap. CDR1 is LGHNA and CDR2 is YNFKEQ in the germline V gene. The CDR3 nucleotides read TGTGCCAGCAGCCAAGAAGTCCATCAAGGGGCCTACGAGCAGTACTTC. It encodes CASSQEVHQGAYEQYF.

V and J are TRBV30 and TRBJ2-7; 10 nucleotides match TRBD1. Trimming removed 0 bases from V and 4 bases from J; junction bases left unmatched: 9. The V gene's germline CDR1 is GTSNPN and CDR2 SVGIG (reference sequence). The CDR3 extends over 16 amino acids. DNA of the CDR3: TGTGCCTGGAGTGTATCCGGACAGGGGGGGTTTTACGAGCAGTACTTC. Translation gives CAWSVSGQGGFYEQYF.

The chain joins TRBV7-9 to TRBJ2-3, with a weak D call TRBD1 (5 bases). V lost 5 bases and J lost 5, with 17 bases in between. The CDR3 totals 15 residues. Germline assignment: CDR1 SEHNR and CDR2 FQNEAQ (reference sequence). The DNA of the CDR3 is TGTGCCAGCAGCCCTGCAGGGCAGGAGAAAGATACGCAGTATTTT. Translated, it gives CASSPAGQEKDTQYF.